The 25 T cell receptor beta chains listed next were all sequenced from one sample in a study of blood T cell repertoires in COVID-19. Measured with immunoSEQ multiplex PCR; TCRdb has only the in-frame clones, and not every one. Of roughly 380,000 clones in the sample, about 90% were seen once. Sequencing input: PBMCs or T cells enriched from blood (not recorded which). The source of these receptors is a woman in her 30s who had recovered from COVID-19.

CDR3 residues: CASRGQFNQPQHF. The DNA for the CDR3 is TGTGCCAGCAGGGGACAGTTCAATCAGCCCCAGCATTTT. The chain is built from TRBV28 and TRBJ1-5, with 7 bases aligning to TRBD1. Losses at the gene ends were 6 bases for V and 3 bases for J; bases not matched to a gene: 2. CDR1 MDHEN and CDR2 SYDVKM come from the germline V gene. This CDR3 comprises 13 residues.

This chain connects TRBV7-9 to TRBJ1-1; D gene unclear. The CDR3 consists of 15 residues. Germline V CDR1 and CDR2: SEHNR, FQNEAQ (reference sequence). V gave up 6 bases and J gave up 2 bases, with 16 bases separating them. As DNA, the CDR3 is TGTGCCAGCAGTTCGAGAGACTCAACAAACACTGAAGCTTTCTTT. Translation: CASSSRDSTNTEAFF.

J is TRBJ1-2 and V is TRBV15; D is unclear. CDR3 size: 15 residues. V lost 0 bases and J 4 bases, leaving 12 bases between the germline ends. Per the germline V gene, CDR1 is LNHNV and CDR2 is YYDKDF (reference sequence). CDR3 nucleotide sequence: TGTGCCACCAGCAGAGATCGAACGGGTAGCTATGGCTACACCTTC. Translation: CATSRDRTGSYGYTF.

The chain has TRBV25-1 and TRBJ2-3, with TRBD2 matching over 14 bases. From germline, CDR1 is MGHDK and CDR2 SYGVNS. This CDR3 comprises 18 residues. V shed 8 bases, J shed 4 bases, and the junction held 14 bases outside the gene matches. Written as DNA, the CDR3 is TGTGCCAGCCGTGGGACTAGCGGGAGCGGTTATGTCGCAGATACGCAGTATTTT. It yields the protein CASRGTSGSGYVADTQYF.

The CDR3 protein is CASSLAPGPQHF. DNA of the CDR3: TGTGCCAGCAGCCTAGCCCCGGGACCCCAGCATTTT. The V call is TRBV11-2, the J call TRBJ1-5; D gene unclear. The V and J ends lost 5 bases and 10 bases respectively, with 12 bases between them. This CDR3 has 12 amino acids. Germline CDR1 SGHAT, CDR2 FQNNGV.

The rearrangement links TRBV5-4 to TRBJ2-3; perhaps TRBD2 as D (5 bases). The CDR3 is 15 amino acids. The germline CDR1 and CDR2 sequences are SGHNT and YYREEE (reference sequence). Trimming cost V 3 bases and J 0 bases, with 11 bases left between them. The chain's CDR3 is CASSSRAESTDTQYF. CDR3 sequence (DNA): TGTGCCAGCAGCTCCCGAGCGGAGAGCACAGATACGCAGTATTTT.

V gene TRBV11-2 combines with J gene TRBJ1-1, with 7 bases that match TRBD1. After removal of 5 bases from V and 1 base from J, the junction contained 10 bases not matched to a gene. This CDR3 has 16 amino acids. Germline CDR1 reads SGHAT; CDR2 reads FQNNGV. The CDR3 DNA follows: TGTGCCAGCAGCGTTGCCTACAGGGGCAGGAACACTGAAGCTTTCTTT. It yields the protein CASSVAYRGRNTEAFF.

This clone was observed a handful of times. The chain recombines TRBV5-1 with TRBJ2-7; D is possibly TRBD2 (5 bases). Deletions cut 0 bases from V and 0 bases from J, with 7 bases between. Looked up from germline, CDR1 is SGHRS and CDR2 is YFSETQ. The CDR3 sequence is 14 residues long. CDR3 coding DNA: TGCGCCAGCAGCTTGGGGGAGCTCTCCTACGAGCAGTACTTC. Residues: CASSLGELSYEQYF.

CDR3 sequence: CASSLGLAGISYNEQFF. The CDR3 region has the DNA TGTGCCAGCAGCTTAGGACTAGCGGGGATCTCCTACAATGAGCAGTTCTTC. This chain joins TRBV7-9 and TRBJ2-1, with 11 bases matching TRBD2. Trimming cost V 1 base and J 0 bases; bases outside gene matches: 2. The CDR3 runs to 17 residues. Germline CDR1 SEHNR, CDR2 FQNEAQ (reference sequence).

This chain connects TRBV19 to TRBJ1-2; D is ambiguous. This CDR3 spans 11 amino acids. Germline CDR1 is LNHDA and CDR2 is SQIVND (reference sequence). V lost 8 bases and J lost 7, with 11 bases in between. The CDR3 coding sequence is TGTGCCAGTGGTGCGGTGGGTGGCTACACCTTC. Translation: CASGAVGGYTF.

The rearrangement joins TRBV5-1 to TRBJ1-6; maybe TRBD1 (5 bases). This CDR3 spans 15 amino acids. The V and J ends lost 0 bases and 9 bases respectively, with 13 bases between them. Germline CDR1 is SGHRS and CDR2 is YFSETQ. The CDR3 loop is CASSLGPGMGSPLHF. The DNA of the CDR3 is TGCGCCAGCAGCTTGGGGCCAGGGATGGGTTCACCCCTCCACTTT.

This chain uses TRBV19 with TRBJ1-5, with a tentative D call TRBD1 (5 bases). This CDR3 spans 13 amino acids. CDR1 and CDR2 (germline): LNHDA, SQIVND (reference sequence). The ends were cut back, 2 bases at V and 4 bases at J, with 6 bases in the middle. CDR3 DNA sequence: TGTGCCAGTAGTATAAAGGGGAATCAGCCCCAGCATTTT. As protein: CASSIKGNQPQHF.

The chain combines TRBV5-1 with TRBJ1-1; the match to TRBD1 covers 9 bases. Germline V gene data show CDR1 as SGHRS and CDR2 as YFSETQ. This CDR3 has 16 residues. V trimming: 3 bases; J trimming: 0 bases; junction bases outside the gene matches: 6. CDR3 DNA sequence: TGCGCCAGCAGCTCCGGACAGGGGACGATGAACACTGAAGCTTTCTTT. It specifies CASSSGQGTMNTEAFF.

The chain uses TRBV27 and TRBJ1-5, with TRBD1 matching over 8 bases. CDR3 length: 14 residues. Germline V gives CDR1 MNHEY, CDR2 SMNVEV (reference sequence). V lost 5 bases to trimming and J lost 3 bases; unmatched junction nucleotides: 3. DNA for the CDR3: TGTGCCAGCAGTGTACAGGGGGACAATCAGCCCCAGCATTTT. Its translation is CASSVQGDNQPQHF.

This clone has just a few counts. The V and J genes are TRBV9 and TRBJ2-2, with D tentatively TRBD2 (5 bases). From germline, CDR1 is SGDLS and CDR2 YYNGEE. Trimming pared 0 bases from V and 2 bases from J, leaving 14 bases between. The CDR3 covers 17 residues. The CDR3: CASSVEEGTTNTGELFF. Written as DNA, the CDR3 is TGTGCCAGCAGCGTAGAAGAGGGAACTACAAACACCGGGGAGCTGTTTTTT.

This chain uses TRBV14 with TRBJ2-5; D is unresolved. The germline gives CDR1 SGHDN, CDR2 FVKESK. The CDR3 is 12 amino acids. V was cut by 2 bases and J by 5 bases, with 6 bases left in between. CDR3 amino acids: CASSQRWETQYF. Here the CDR3 DNA reads TGTGCCAGCAGCCAACGGTGGGAGACCCAGTACTTC.

The chain combines TRBV9 with TRBJ2-3; 10 bases fit TRBD2. J gave up 0 bases and V 6 bases, and 4 bases lay outside the gene matches. There are 15 residues in the CDR3. The germline CDR1 and CDR2 sequences are SGDLS and YYNGEE. In DNA, the CDR3 is TGTGCCAGCACTAGCGGGGGCGCTAGCACAGATACGCAGTATTTT. This gives the protein CASTSGGASTDTQYF.

The V and J genes are TRBV5-6 and TRBJ2-1; 11 bases align to TRBD2. CDR3 length: 16 residues. V gave up 3 bases and J gave up 6 bases; unmatched junction bases: 8. The germline gives CDR1 SGHDT, CDR2 YYEEEE. This CDR3 is CASSYSGTSGFNEQFF. CDR3 DNA sequence: TGTGCCAGCAGCTACTCCGGGACTAGCGGATTCAATGAGCAGTTCTTC.

The chain has TRBV7-9 and TRBJ2-7; D might be TRBD2 (6 bases). V shed 1 base and J shed 5 bases, with 9 bases lying between them. The germline V gene has CDR1 SEHNR and CDR2 FQNEAQ (reference sequence). The CDR3 loop spans 13 amino acids. This CDR3 is CASSLDWGDEQYF. CDR3 DNA: TGTGCCAGCAGCTTAGATTGGGGGGACGAGCAGTACTTC.

The gene calls are TRBV30 and TRBJ1-1, with a weak D call TRBD1 (5 bases). The CDR3 contains 14 residues. V lost 4 bases and J 0 bases, leaving 12 bases between the germline ends. Germline V gene sequence: CDR1 GTSNPN, CDR2 SVGIG (reference sequence). CDR3 sequence reads: CAWIPTVMNTEAFF. CDR3 in DNA: TGTGCCTGGATCCCGACAGTAATGAACACTGAAGCTTTCTTT.

The chain uses TRBV28 and TRBJ1-5; tentatively, D is TRBD1 (5 bases). CDR3 length: 14 residues. V lost 6 bases, J lost 5 bases, and 14 bases lay in between. Germline loops: CDR1 MDHEN, CDR2 SYDVKM. CDR3 protein: CASSSAGFHQPQHF. The DNA of the CDR3 is TGTGCCAGCAGCTCTGCAGGGTTTCATCAGCCCCAGCATTTT.

CDR3 sequence reads: CASSGRAPDTQYF. CDR3 DNA sequence: TGTGCCAGCAGCGGGAGGGCGCCAGATACGCAGTATTTT. The chain combines TRBV27 with TRBJ2-3; 8 bases align to TRBD2. This CDR3 is built from 13 residues. J was trimmed by 4 bases and V by 6 bases; bases with no gene match: 3. The germline V gene encodes CDR1 MNHEY and CDR2 SMNVEV (reference sequence).

This chain uses TRBV27 with TRBJ1-1, with a weak D call TRBD1 (6 bases). CDR1 MNHEY and CDR2 SMNVEV come from the germline V gene (reference sequence). The length of the CDR3 is 20 residues. V was trimmed by 5 bases and J by 1 base, leaving 29 bases between them. The CDR3 sequence: CASSPIGWTVPSGRNTEAFF. The CDR3 DNA is TGTGCCAGCAGTCCAATAGGGTGGACAGTCCCTTCCGGGCGGAACACTGAAGCTTTCTTT.

The J gene is TRBJ2-5, the V gene TRBV19; TRBD2 aligns across 12 bases. This CDR3 comprises 15 residues. With 5 bases clipped from V and 4 bases from J, the junction kept 5 bases outside the gene matches. Germline V gives CDR1 LNHDA, CDR2 SQIVND (reference sequence). CDR3 in amino acids: CASSPRGLAGETQYF. Here the CDR3 DNA reads TGTGCCAGTAGTCCCAGGGGACTAGCGGGAGAGACCCAGTACTTC.

This chain uses TRBV1 with TRBJ2-1; the table gives TRBD2 as D, unverified against the DNA. TRBV1 represents a pseudogene. The CDR3 extends over 16 amino acids. The CDR3 is CTSSQDGGRPLGEQFF. DNA for the CDR3: TGCACCAGCAGCCAAGACGGCGGGAGGCCCTTGGGGGAGCAGTTCTTC.